The rows below give T cell receptor beta chains drawn from one sample of a study of early T cells in non-severe SARS-CoV-2 infection. TCRdb passed the 5' RACE reads through MiXCR, listing each CDR3 protein once. The repertoire has approximately 81,000 distinct CDR3 sequences, over 5% of them found once; the top ten carry less than 9.5%. Sequenced sample: whole blood. The receptors were sampled from an adult who was a healthcare worker with PCR-confirmed SARS-CoV-2 infection or an uninfected control (not recorded which). Each CDR3 is given with its conserved first and last residue. A D gene is named only where the DNA matches it firmly. Clone size is shown for a subset of rows, as once, few, many or a class of expanded clone.

v_call	clone_size	d_call	j_call	cdr3_nt	cdr3_aa
TRBV30	many	TRBD2	TRBJ2-3	TGTGCCTGGAGAAATCAGCGGGGGGCCCATCCCTTCCAGTATTTT	CAWRNQRGAHPFQYF
TRBV20-1	many	TRBD2	TRBJ2-1	TGCAGTGCTACCCACCCCGGACTAGCGGGGAGACCCTACAATGAGCAGTTCTTC	CSATHPGLAGRPYNEQFF
TRBV6-1	.	.	TRBJ2-3	TGTGCCAGCAGTGCGACACTAGATACGCAGTATTTT	CASSATLDTQYF
TRBV18	many	.	TRBJ1-5	TGTGCCAGCTCACCAGGGTCCCCCGGAGACAATCAGCCCCAGCATTTT	CASSPGSPGDNQPQHF
TRBV10-1	.	.	TRBJ2-1	TGCGCCAGCAGTGAGTCAAAACAGGTCCCCAATGAGCAGTTCTTC	CASSESKQVPNEQFF
TRBV11-2	few	TRBD1	TRBJ2-3	TGTGCCAGCAGCCCTAGTCGGGGACAGGCACTGCGAACCACAGATACGCAGTATTTT	CASSPSRGQALRTTDTQYF
TRBV7-6	many	TRBD1	TRBJ2-2	TGTGCCAGCAGCAAGGACAGGGGAGTCACCGGGGAGCTGTTTTTT	CASSKDRGVTGELFF
TRBV5-5	.	.	TRBJ2-7	TGTGCCAGCAGCTCCCCTGGGGGAGTTTACTACGAGCAGTACTTC	CASSSPGGVYYEQYF
TRBV29-1	few	.	TRBJ1-4	TGCAGCGTTGCGGGGACGGCCACCCCGAATGAAAAACTGTTTTTT	CSVAGTATPNEKLFF
TRBV7-8	many	.	TRBJ2-7	TGTGCCAGCAGCTCTACTAGTTCCGATAGATCCGAGCAGTACTTC	CASSSTSSDRSEQYF
TRBV7-2	few	.	TRBJ2-1	TGTGCCAGCAGCTTAGTGTCCAGCGAGTACAATGAGCAGTTCTTC	CASSLVSSEYNEQFF
TRBV29-1	few	.	TRBJ2-3	TGCAGCGTTGAGGGCCCTATGGGCACAGATACGCAGTATTTT	CSVEGPMGTDTQYF
TRBV29-1	many	.	TRBJ1-1	TGCAGCGCCGCGGACACTATGAACACTGAAGCTTTCTTT	CSAADTMNTEAFF
TRBV7-9	many	TRBD1	TRBJ1-1	TGTGCCAGCAGCTCGTTACAGGGGGCAATCACTGAAGCTTTCTTT	CASSSLQGAITEAFF
TRBV5-1	few	.	TRBJ2-1	TGCGCCAGCAGCTTGGTGGCCCCATCGGATGAGCAGTTCTTC	CASSLVAPSDEQFF
TRBV9	many	TRBD2	TRBJ2-1	TGTGCCAGCATCAAAAGGAGCGGGAGCATCAATGAGCAGTTCTTC	CASIKRSGSINEQFF
TRBV6-2/TRBV6-3	.	.	TRBJ2-5	TGTGCCAGCAGTTTGTGGCAGAGGCAAGAGACCCAGTACTTC	CASSLWQRQETQYF
TRBV30	many	.	TRBJ1-2	TGTGCCTGCCCCCGGGGGGGCGGCGGCTACACCTTC	CACPRGGGGYTF
TRBV15	few	.	TRBJ2-2	TGTGCCACCAGCATGGGTACAGCGAACACCGGGGAGCTGTTTTTT	CATSMGTANTGELFF
TRBV5-6	.	TRBD1	TRBJ1-2	TGTGCCAGCAGCTTGTACCCATTGACAGGGGCCAACTATGGCTACACCTTC	CASSLYPLTGANYGYTF
TRBV5-1	few	TRBD1	TRBJ2-7	TGCGCCAGCAGCTTGGTAACAGGGGCGGTTTCCGAGCAGTACTTC	CASSLVTGAVSEQYF
TRBV3-1	many	TRBD1	TRBJ1-2	TGTGCCAGCAGCCAGGGACAGGGCCCTTTTAACTATGGCTACACCTTC	CASSQGQGPFNYGYTF
TRBV4-1	many	.	TRBJ1-1	TGCGCCAGCAGCCAATGGGGTGTGGTCACTGAAGCTTTCTTT	CASSQWGVVTEAFF